Included here is one T cell receptor beta chain sequence, with context. Its antigen is not known. The data were obtained in a study of T cell responses to AZD1222 COVID-19 vaccine. Looking at the study overall: Second-dose schedules of about 4 or about 12 weeks were combined.

There are 15 residues in the CDR3. Germline lookup yields CDR1 MGHRA and CDR2 YSYEKL. V was clipped by 4 bases and J by 5 bases, with 15 bases between them. Profiling relied on immunoSEQ multiplex PCR, and the TCRdb table lists in-frame clones only, not all of them. The sample holds more than 110,000 clones; approximately 89% are singletons and the top ten take around 2.7%. Findings and caveats of the study: Seropositivity was recorded at baseline in only a handful of AZD1222 recipients.

The source was peripheral blood, collected on day 0 of AZD1222 vaccination. The chain couples TRBV4-1 to TRBJ2-1; the D gene is possibly TRBD1 (6 bases). The origin of this receptor is an adult in good health. The CDR3 loop is CASSPVRDTNNEQFF. As DNA, the CDR3 is TGCGCCAGCAGCCCCGTAAGGGACACTAACAATGAGCAGTTCTTC.